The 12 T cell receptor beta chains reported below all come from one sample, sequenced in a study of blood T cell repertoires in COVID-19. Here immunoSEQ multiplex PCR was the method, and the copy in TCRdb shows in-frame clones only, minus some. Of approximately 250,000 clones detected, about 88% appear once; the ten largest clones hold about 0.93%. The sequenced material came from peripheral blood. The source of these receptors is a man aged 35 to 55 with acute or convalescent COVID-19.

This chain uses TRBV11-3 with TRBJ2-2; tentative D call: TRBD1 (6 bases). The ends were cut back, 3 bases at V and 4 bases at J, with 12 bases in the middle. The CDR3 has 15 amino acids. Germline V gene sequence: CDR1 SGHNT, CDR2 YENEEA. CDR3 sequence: CASSLETGGTGELFF. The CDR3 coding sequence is TGTGCCAGCAGCTTGGAGACAGGAGGCACCGGGGAGCTGTTTTTT.

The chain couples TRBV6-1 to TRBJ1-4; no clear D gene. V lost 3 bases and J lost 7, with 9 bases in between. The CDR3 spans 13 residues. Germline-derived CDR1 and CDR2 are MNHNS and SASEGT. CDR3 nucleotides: TGTGCCAGCAGTGAGTCTGGGAGTGAAAAACTGTTTTTT. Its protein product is CASSESGSEKLFF.

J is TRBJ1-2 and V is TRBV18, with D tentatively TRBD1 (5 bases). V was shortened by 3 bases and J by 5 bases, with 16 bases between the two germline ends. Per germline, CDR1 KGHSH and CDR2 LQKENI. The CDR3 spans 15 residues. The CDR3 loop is CASSPGAVGLYGYTF. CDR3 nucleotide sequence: TGTGCCAGCTCACCTGGGGCAGTGGGACTGTATGGCTACACCTTC.

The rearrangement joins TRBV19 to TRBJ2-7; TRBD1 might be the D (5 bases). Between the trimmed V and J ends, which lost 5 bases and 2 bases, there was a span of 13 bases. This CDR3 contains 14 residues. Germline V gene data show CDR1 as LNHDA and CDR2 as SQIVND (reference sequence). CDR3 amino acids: CASSQPDKTYEQYF. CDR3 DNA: TGTGCCAGTAGTCAACCGGACAAAACCTACGAGCAGTACTTC.

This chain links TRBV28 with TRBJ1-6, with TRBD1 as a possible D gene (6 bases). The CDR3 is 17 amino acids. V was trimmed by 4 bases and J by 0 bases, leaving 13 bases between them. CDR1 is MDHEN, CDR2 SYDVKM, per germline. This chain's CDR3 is CASSSRTGSSYNSPLHF. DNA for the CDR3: TGTGCCAGCAGTTCGCGTACAGGGAGCTCCTATAATTCACCCCTCCACTTT.

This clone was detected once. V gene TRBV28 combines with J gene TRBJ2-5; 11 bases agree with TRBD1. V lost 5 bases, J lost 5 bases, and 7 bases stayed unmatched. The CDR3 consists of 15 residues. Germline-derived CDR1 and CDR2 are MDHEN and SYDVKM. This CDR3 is CASSRGQGDMETQYF. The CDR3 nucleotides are TGTGCCAGCAGTCGGGGACAGGGGGATATGGAGACCCAGTACTTC.

The DNA of the CDR3 is TGTGCCAGCAGAAGATTCGGGGGAGGCAATCAGCCCCAGCATTTT. It codes for CASRRFGGGNQPQHF. V usage is TRBV28 and J usage is TRBJ1-5; D is perhaps TRBD1 (5 bases). The CDR3 covers 15 residues. V lost 6 bases and J lost 2, with 14 bases in between. Germline assignment: CDR1 MDHEN and CDR2 SYDVKM. The whole variable domain, remainder taken from reference TRBV28 and TRBJ1-5, is DVKVTQSSRYLVKRTGEKVFLECVQDMDHENMFWYRQDPGLGLRLIYFSYDVKMKEKGDIPEGYSVSREKKERFSLILESASTNQTSMYLCASRRFGGGNQPQHFGDGTRLSIL.

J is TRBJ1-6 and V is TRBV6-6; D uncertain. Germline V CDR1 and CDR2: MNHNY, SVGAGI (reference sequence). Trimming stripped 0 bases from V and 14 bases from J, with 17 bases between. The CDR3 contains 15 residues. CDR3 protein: CASSYSIRGGMSLHF. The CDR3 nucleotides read TGTGCCAGCAGTTACTCGATCCGGGGAGGAATGTCCCTCCACTTT.

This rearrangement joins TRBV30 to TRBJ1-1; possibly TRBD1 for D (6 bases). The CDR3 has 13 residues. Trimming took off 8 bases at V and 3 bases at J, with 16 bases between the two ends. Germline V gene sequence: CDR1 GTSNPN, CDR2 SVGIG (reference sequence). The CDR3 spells CAVSEGEYTEAFF. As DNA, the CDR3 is TGTGCCGTTAGCGAGGGGGAGTACACTGAAGCTTTCTTT.

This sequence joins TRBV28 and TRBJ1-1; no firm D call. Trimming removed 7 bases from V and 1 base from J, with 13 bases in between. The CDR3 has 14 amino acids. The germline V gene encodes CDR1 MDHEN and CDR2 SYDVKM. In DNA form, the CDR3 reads TGTGCCAGCATCCCTCCGGGGTGGAACACTGAAGCTTTCTTT. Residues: CASIPPGWNTEAFF.

CDR3 sequence reads: CASSPPNSGRDIGSIYF. The CDR3 region has the DNA TGTGCCAGCTCACCCCCCAACTCGGGCAGGGATATCGGGTCCATATATTTT. The V gene is TRBV18, the J gene TRBJ1-3; the D gene is possibly TRBD1 (5 bases). V lost 3 bases to trimming and J lost 11 bases, with 26 bases between them. The CDR3 contains 17 residues. CDR1 is KGHSH and CDR2 is LQKENI in the germline V gene.

The CDR3 here is CASKFSNTEAFF. The CDR3 DNA reads TGTGCCAGTAAATTCTCGAACACTGAAGCTTTCTTT. This chain connects TRBV19 to TRBJ1-1; no clear D. The germline V and J ends were trimmed by 7 bases and 1 base, with 7 bases remaining between them. The germline V gene encodes CDR1 LNHDA and CDR2 SQIVND (reference sequence). The CDR3 contains 12 residues.